Below are 2 T cell receptor beta chains sequenced from a single sample in a study of T cell repertoires in cytomegalovirus infection. Their antigens are not known. TCRdb ran MiXCR on the reads and lists one entry per CDR3 protein. This repertoire shows over 100,000 distinct CDR3 sequences, about 30% found once; its top ten account for roughly 77%. Source: CD8+ T cells from cultured PBMCs, taken from culture after CMV antigen stimulation. The source of these receptors is a human donor in good health (CMV status not recorded). Some clones in this sample may be carry-over from other donors' samples.

The rearrangement links TRBV5-1 to TRBJ1-1, with D perhaps TRBD1 (5 bases). This CDR3 spans 14 amino acids. V gave up 5 bases and J gave up 1 base, with 12 bases separating them. Germline V gene lookup returns CDR1 SGHRS and CDR2 YFSETQ. CDR3 in DNA: TGCGCCAGCAGGGTGGGGGGACCGAACACTGAAGCTTTCTTT. Translation: CASRVGGPNTEAFF.

The chain has TRBV19 and TRBJ2-1; TRBD1 or TRBD2 may be the D gene (6 bases each). The CDR3 totals 15 residues. Deletions cut 7 bases from V and 7 bases from J, with 20 bases between. CDR1 is LNHDA, CDR2 SQIVND, per germline (reference sequence). CDR3: CASNIGGLEVNEQFF. In DNA form, the CDR3 reads TGTGCCAGTAATATTGGGGGGCTAGAGGTAAATGAGCAGTTCTTC. The full variable domain, with the rest looked up from reference TRBV19 and TRBJ2-1, is DGGITQSPKYLFRKEGQNVTLSCEQNLNHDAMYWYRQDPGQGLRLIYYSQIVNDFQKGDIAEGYSVSREKKESFPLTVTSAQKNPTAFYLCASNIGGLEVNEQFFGPGTRLTVL.